These 27 T cell receptor beta chains were all obtained from the same sample, sequenced in a study of cytomegalovirus exposure and HLA in healthy donors. PCR involved 60 Vbeta and 13 Jbeta primers. Assay: immunoSEQ multiplex PCR; the TCRdb copy retains only in-frame clones and omits some. The data hold some 150,000 clones, with approximately 81% observed a single time. Material for sequencing was PBMCs. These receptors all come from a woman aged 18-29 years in good health and CMV-seronegative.

V is TRBV12-5 and J is TRBJ2-3, with TRBD2 matching over 11 bases. The ends lost 1 base at V and 8 bases at J; junction bases unmatched: 11. The CDR3 contains 17 residues. The germline CDR1 and CDR2 sequences are LGHNT and FRNRAP. CDR3 in amino acids: CASGLGLAGSVRGTQYF. The CDR3 DNA reads as TGTGCTAGTGGTTTGGGACTAGCGGGGAGTGTTCGTGGTACGCAGTATTTT.

In its sample, this clone was seen a few times. V gene TRBV15 combines with J gene TRBJ2-5; 10 nucleotides match TRBD2. The J segment lost 5 bases and the V segment lost 4 bases, leaving 7 bases of the junction unmatched. Germline-derived CDR1 and CDR2 are LNHNV and YYDKDF (reference sequence). CDR3 size: 15 residues. The CDR3 coding sequence is TGTGCCACCAGCAAAAGCGGGGGGGCCGAGGAGACCCAGTACTTC. Translating it yields CATSKSGGAEETQYF.

J is TRBJ2-7 and V is TRBV28, with TRBD1 matching over 7 bases. V lost 3 bases and J lost 3; bases outside the gene matches: 5. CDR3 length: 14 amino acids. Germline CDR1 and CDR2: MDHEN and SYDVKM. The CDR3 coding sequence is TGTGCCAGCAGTTTTCGTTCAGGGGGCTACGAGCAGTACTTC. Its translation is CASSFRSGGYEQYF.

The chain combines TRBV13 with TRBJ1-1; 9 nucleotides align to TRBD1. The junction had 3 bases not matched to a gene; V was cut back by 5 bases and J by 2 bases. Germline CDR1 and CDR2: PRHDT and FYEKMQ (reference sequence). The CDR3 is 14 residues long. The CDR3 here is CASSNRGHNTEAFF. As DNA, the CDR3 is TGTGCCAGCAGCAACAGGGGGCATAACACTGAAGCTTTCTTT.

This clone has only a few counts. V is TRBV5-4 and J is TRBJ1-1, with D possibly TRBD1 on 5 matching bases. Germline loops: CDR1 SGHNT, CDR2 YYREEE (reference sequence). The V gene lost 3 bases and the J gene lost 6 bases, with 12 bases spanning the gap. The CDR3 extends over 13 amino acids. The CDR3 region is CASSSGGLAEAFF. The CDR3 DNA sequence: TGTGCCAGCAGCTCCGGGGGTTTAGCTGAAGCTTTCTTT.

This clone is a singleton in its sample. This sequence joins TRBV30 and TRBJ2-3; D is perhaps TRBD2 (5 bases). Trimming stripped 5 bases from V and 6 bases from J, with 12 bases between. The germline CDR1 and CDR2 sequences are GTSNPN and SVGIG (reference sequence). CDR3 length: 12 amino acids. The CDR3 sequence: CAWGHPGDTQYF. The CDR3 region has the DNA TGTGCCTGGGGCCACCCGGGGGATACGCAGTATTTT. The full variable domain, with the rest looked up from reference TRBV30 and TRBJ2-3, is SQTIHQWPATLVQPVGSPLSLECTVEGTSNPNLYWYRQAAGRGLQLLFYSVGIGQISSEVPQNLSASRPQDRQFILSSKKLLLSDSGFYLCAWGHPGDTQYFGPGTRLTVL.

The chain has TRBV5-6 and TRBJ2-3; 8 nucleotides agree with TRBD2. V was pared by 4 bases and J by 3 bases, with 13 bases of the junction left unmatched. Germline V gives CDR1 SGHDT, CDR2 YYEEEE. This CDR3 has 17 amino acids. In nucleotides, the CDR3 is TGTGCCAGCAGCCCTACCTCCCGACTAGCGCGGACAGATACGCAGTATTTT. Its translation: CASSPTSRLARTDTQYF. The whole variable domain, filled in from reference TRBV5-6 and TRBJ2-3, reads DAGVTQSPTHLIKTRGQQVTLRCSPKSGHDTVSWYQQALGQGPQFIFQYYEEEERQRGNFPDRFSGHQFPNYSSELNVNALLLGDSALYLCASSPTSRLARTDTQYFGPGTRLTVL.

The chain uses TRBV5-1 and TRBJ1-4; 9 nucleotides agree with TRBD1. The CDR3 runs to 14 residues. The junction had 7 bases not matched to a gene; V was cut back by 5 bases and J by 8 bases. CDR1 is SGHRS and CDR2 is YFSETQ in the germline V gene. CDR3 sequence (DNA): TGCGCCAGCAGTTGGGGGACAGGGAACGAAAAACTGTTTTTT. Translating it yields CASSWGTGNEKLFF.

This clone was seen only once. CDR3 bases: TGCAGCGTGCAAAGGCAGGGCCTCTATGGCTACACCTTC. Its protein product is CSVQRQGLYGYTF. The V call is TRBV29-1, the J call TRBJ1-2; possibly TRBD1 for D (5 bases). CDR1 and CDR2 from the germline V gene are SQVTM and ANQGSEA. This CDR3 has 13 amino acids. Deletions cut 6 bases from V and 4 bases from J, with 15 bases between. Filled out from reference TRBV29-1 and TRBJ1-2, the complete variable domain reads SAVISQKPSRDICQRGTSLTIQCQVDSQVTMMFWYRQQPGQSLTLIATANQGSEATYESGFVIDKFPISRPNLTFSTLTVSNMSPEDSSIYLCSVQRQGLYGYTFGSGTRLTVV.

This clone was recorded only once. This CDR3 reads CASSLVGGAGNTIYF. DNA for the CDR3: TGTGCCAGCAGCTTAGTTGGGGGGGCTGGAAACACCATATATTTT. This chain links TRBV7-2 with TRBJ1-3; the D gene is possibly TRBD1 (5 bases). This CDR3 has 15 amino acids. Per germline, CDR1 SGHTA and CDR2 FQGNSA. V was clipped by 1 base and J by 2 bases, with 9 bases between them.

V and J are TRBV4-2 and TRBJ1-5, with D uncertain. V was shortened by 1 base and J by 0 bases, with 4 bases between the two germline ends. The CDR3 runs to 14 residues. The germline V gene has CDR1 LGHNA and CDR2 YNFKEQ. The CDR3 region is CASSQAVSNQPQHF. DNA for the CDR3: TGTGCCAGCAGCCAAGCGGTTAGCAATCAGCCCCAGCATTTT.

The V call is TRBV2, the J call TRBJ1-2, with 10 bases aligning to TRBD1. In germline, CDR1 is SNHLY, CDR2 FYNNEI. The trim removed 6 bases at V and 4 bases at J, leaving 8 bases unmatched. The CDR3 runs 15 residues. CDR3 loop: CASSDGTGAVYGYTF. CDR3 in DNA: TGTGCCAGCAGCGACGGGACAGGGGCCGTCTATGGCTACACCTTC.

CDR3 DNA: TGTGCCAGCAGCTTAGTGCTGAGGAGACAAGAGACCCAGTACTTC. Its protein product is CASSLVLRRQETQYF. This chain uses TRBV7-2 with TRBJ2-5; D not certain. Germline CDR1 SGHTA, CDR2 FQGNSA. The germline V and J ends were trimmed by 1 base and 2 bases, with 11 bases remaining between them. CDR3 length: 15 amino acids.

The chain is built from TRBV7-2 and TRBJ2-7; no clear D. This CDR3 has 14 residues. CDR1 and CDR2 (germline): SGHTA, FQGNSA. V was pared by 4 bases and J by 2 bases, with 12 bases between. The DNA of the CDR3 is TGTGCCAGCAGCTCGTTGAGTTCCCCCTACGAGCAGTACTTC. It codes for CASSSLSSPYEQYF. The full variable domain, with the rest looked up from reference TRBV7-2 and TRBJ2-7, is GAGVSQSPSNKVTEKGKDVELRCDPISGHTALYWYRQSLGQGLEFLIYFQGNSAPDKSGLPSDRFSAERTGGSVSTLTIQRTQQEDSAVYLCASSSLSSPYEQYFGPGTRLTVT.

The chain combines TRBV28 with TRBJ2-3; D perhaps matches TRBD1 (7 bases). The CDR3 extends over 16 amino acids. Germline CDR1 MDHEN, CDR2 SYDVKM. V lost 5 bases, J lost 4 bases, and 19 bases lay in between. The CDR3 spells CASSPAGQPSADTQYF. Here the CDR3 DNA reads TGTGCCAGCAGTCCGGCGGGACAGCCTTCCGCAGATACGCAGTATTTT. Full variable domain (remainder filled in from reference TRBV28 and TRBJ2-3): DVKVTQSSRYLVKRTGEKVFLECVQDMDHENMFWYRQDPGLGLRLIYFSYDVKMKEKGDIPEGYSVSREKKERFSLILESASTNQTSMYLCASSPAGQPSADTQYFGPGTRLTVL.

The gene calls are TRBV9 and TRBJ2-1; D is unresolved. This CDR3 comprises 11 residues. Germline lookup yields CDR1 SGDLS and CDR2 YYNGEE. V was cut by 3 bases and J by 10 bases, with 8 bases left in between. The CDR3, as DNA: TGTGCCAGCAGCGCTCCCGGGGAGCAGTTCTTC. It codes for CASSAPGEQFF.

This chain connects TRBV6-5 to TRBJ2-7; perhaps TRBD2 as D (5 bases). V was cut by 4 bases and J by 2 bases, with 15 bases left in between. Germline V gene sequence: CDR1 MNHEY, CDR2 SVGAGI. The CDR3 sequence is 15 residues long. CDR3 in DNA: TGTGCCAGCAGTTGGTACACGAGCGGCCCCTACGAGCAGTACTTC. This codes for CASSWYTSGPYEQYF.

This clone appeared once. The chain employs TRBV28 and TRBJ1-2; possible D gene TRBD1, 5 bases. V lost 6 bases to trimming and J lost 8 bases, with 10 bases between them. Per the germline V gene, CDR1 is MDHEN and CDR2 is SYDVKM. This CDR3 has 11 amino acids. The CDR3 is CASRDRGGYTF. CDR3 DNA sequence: TGTGCCAGCAGGGACCGGGGGGGCTACACCTTC.

J is TRBJ2-1 and V is TRBV6-5; no firm D call. The CDR3 runs to 13 residues. Germline CDR1 and CDR2: MNHEY and SVGAGI. Trimming removed 8 bases from V and 3 bases from J, with 11 bases in between. The CDR3 loop is CASSRAIYNEQFF. CDR3 sequence (DNA): TGTGCCAGCTCGAGAGCGATCTACAATGAGCAGTTCTTC.

V usage is TRBV7-6 and J usage is TRBJ2-7; 7 bases are a match to TRBD2. CDR1 is SGHVS and CDR2 is FNYEAQ in the germline V gene. The CDR3 spans 14 residues. The V and J ends lost 4 bases and 8 bases, in that order; junction bases with no gene match: 11. The CDR3 reads CASSSGGTGGKQYF. CDR3 bases: TGTGCCAGCAGCTCGGGGGGTACGGGAGGAAAGCAGTACTTC.

The rearrangement links TRBV19 to TRBJ2-5, with 10 bases that match TRBD1. The CDR3 runs to 16 residues. Germline V lookup: CDR1 LNHDA, CDR2 SQIVND (reference sequence). Trimming at V came to 5 bases and at J to 4 bases, leaving 10 bases not matched to a gene. CDR3 bases: TGTGCCAGTAGTCCAGGGGACAGGGGTCTTAGAGAGACCCAGTACTTC. Its protein product is CASSPGDRGLRETQYF.

The chain carries TRBV4-1 and TRBJ2-5; perhaps TRBD1 as D (5 bases). V was pared by 1 base and J by 2 bases, with 11 bases between. The CDR3 is 15 amino acids. The germline V gene encodes CDR1 MGHRA and CDR2 YSYEKL. CDR3 sequence (DNA): TGCGCCAGCAGCCAAGGAGGACAAAGACAAGAGACCCAGTACTTC. It specifies CASSQGGQRQETQYF.

The rearrangement joins TRBV30 to TRBJ2-1; TRBD2 is a possible D gene (5 bases). Germline-derived CDR1 and CDR2 are GTSNPN and SVGIG (reference sequence). This CDR3 is built from 15 residues. V dropped 0 bases and J dropped 2 bases, with 11 bases sitting between them. The DNA for the CDR3 is TGTGCCTGGAGTGTTTGGGGAGCTACCTACAATGAGCAGTTCTTC. It encodes CAWSVWGATYNEQFF.

The chain is built from TRBV28 and TRBJ2-7; a possible D gene is TRBD1 (5 bases). CDR3 length: 15 residues. The germline CDR1 and CDR2 sequences are MDHEN and SYDVKM. V was trimmed by 9 bases and J by 2 bases, leaving 20 bases between them. CDR3 in DNA: TGTGCCAGTATCCGCCAGGGTGATGGTCCCTACGAGCAGTACTTC. It codes for CASIRQGDGPYEQYF.

This clone was counted a single time. The CDR3 spells CAISESRQGARVEQFF. DNA for the CDR3: TGTGCCATCAGTGAGTCGCGACAGGGGGCACGGGTTGAGCAGTTCTTC. The chain links TRBV10-3 to TRBJ2-1; TRBD1 agrees at 10 bases. This CDR3 spans 16 amino acids. The V and J ends lost 0 bases and 9 bases, in that order; junction bases with no gene match: 8. CDR1 and CDR2 from the germline V gene are ENHRY and SYGVKD.

CDR3 residues: CALSPGVNQPQHF. CDR3 bases: TGTGCCCTAAGTCCGGGGGTCAATCAGCCCCAGCATTTT. The chain uses TRBV5-4 and TRBJ1-5; possibly TRBD1 for D (5 bases). This CDR3 contains 13 residues. From germline, CDR1 is SGHNT and CDR2 YYREEE (reference sequence). Trimming stripped 10 bases from V and 3 bases from J, with 14 bases between.

The chain couples TRBV5-4 to TRBJ2-5; 9 positions agree with TRBD2. The tail of the sequence fits TRBJ2-7 better, so the J call may be wrong. The CDR3 is made up of 14 amino acids. Germline values: CDR1 SGHNT, CDR2 YYREEE (reference sequence). The CDR3 protein is CASSTSGTSNEQYF. CDR3 sequence (DNA): TGTGCCAGCAGTACCTCCGGGACTAGCAACGAGCAGTACTTC.